This T cell receptor (beta chain) was captured by sequencing in a study of blood T cell repertoires in COVID-19. Original data processing: Reference gene primer amplification gave estimated nucleated cell counts. TCRdb's copy holds only in-frame clones and misses some; the assay was immunoSEQ multiplex PCR. That table is the source of V, J and clone size, and D and trimming were worked out from the DNA. The data hold 350,000 or so clones, with approximately 89% observed a single time. CDR3 length: 14 residues. The trim removed 4 bases at V and 0 bases at J, leaving 5 bases unmatched. Per germline, CDR1 SQVTM and CDR2 ANQGSEA.

Input material: peripheral blood. This sequence was found in a woman in her thirties with COVID-19, enrolled during active disease. V gene TRBV29-1 combines with J gene TRBJ1-1; 7 positions match TRBD1. The CDR3 DNA is TGCAGCGTTGCTAAGGGACAGATGAACACTGAAGCTTTCTTT. The encoded protein is CSVAKGQMNTEAFF. The variable domain in full, completed from reference TRBV29-1 and TRBJ1-1, reads SAVISQKPSRDICQRGTSLTIQCQVDSQVTMMFWYRQQPGQSLTLIATANQGSEATYESGFVIDKFPISRPNLTFSTLTVSNMSPEDSSIYLCSVAKGQMNTEAFFGQGTRLTVV.